The 28 T cell receptor beta chains given below trace back to one sample, sequenced in a study of cytomegalovirus exposure and HLA in healthy donors. Assay: immunoSEQ multiplex PCR; the TCRdb copy retains only in-frame clones and omits some. The sample includes tens of thousands of clones, about 95% of them seen just once. The sample consisted of PBMCs. The receptors here all came from a woman between 18 and 29 years old in good health and CMV-seronegative.

J is TRBJ1-5 and V is TRBV28; 8 bases fit TRBD1. This CDR3 comprises 15 residues. In germline, CDR1 is MDHEN, CDR2 SYDVKM. Unmatched junction bases numbered 7, after V lost 6 bases and J lost 3 bases. CDR3 DNA: TGTGCCAGCAGGCCCAGGGGGCCCTCCAATCAGCCCCAGCATTTT. This translates into CASRPRGPSNQPQHF.

The rearrangement uses TRBV18 and TRBJ1-2, with 7 positions matching TRBD1. The V gene end was trimmed by 0 bases and the J gene end by 2 bases; junction bases not matched to a gene: 15. In germline, CDR1 is KGHSH, CDR2 LQKENI. CDR3 size: 19 residues. The CDR3: CASSPPGATGTAINYGYTF. In nucleotides, the CDR3 is TGTGCCAGCTCACCACCGGGCGCGACAGGGACTGCAATAAACTATGGCTACACCTTC.

The rearrangement joins TRBV4-1 to TRBJ2-2; D call uncertain. Germline-derived CDR1 and CDR2 are MGHRA and YSYEKL. The V end lost 2 bases, the J end lost 7 bases, and 2 bases lay between the germline ends. The CDR3 extends over 11 amino acids. The CDR3 sequence: CASSQLGELFF. The CDR3 DNA is TGCGCCAGCAGCCAACTCGGGGAGCTGTTTTTT.

V usage is TRBV5-1 and J usage is TRBJ2-2, with D possibly TRBD1 on 5 matching bases. The germline V gene has CDR1 SGHRS and CDR2 YFSETQ. V was cut by 6 bases and J by 8 bases, with 8 bases left in between. The CDR3 spans 11 residues. The CDR3 nucleotides read TGCGCCAGCAAAAAGGGGGGGGAGCTGTTTTTT. Its translation is CASKKGGELFF.

V gene TRBV15 combines with J gene TRBJ2-7; D might be TRBD2 (6 bases). The CDR3 spans 15 residues. CDR1 is LNHNV and CDR2 is YYDKDF in the germline V gene (reference sequence). Trimming stripped 3 bases from V and 5 bases from J, with 17 bases between. CDR3 region: CATSSAGRGLHEQYF. As DNA, the CDR3 is TGTGCCACCAGCAGTGCGGGACGAGGACTCCACGAGCAGTACTTC.

The chain carries TRBV9 and TRBJ1-5; a weak D match, TRBD1 (5 bases). CDR1 is SGDLS and CDR2 is YYNGEE in the germline V gene. The V and J ends lost 4 bases and 0 bases respectively, with 11 bases between them. This CDR3 contains 15 residues. The CDR3 DNA reads as TGTGCCAGCAGCCCCGGGGGGGATAGCAATCAGCCCCAGCATTTT. Its protein is CASSPGGDSNQPQHF.

The chain is built from TRBV5-4 and TRBJ1-4; TRBD1 matches 9 bases. Germline V CDR1 and CDR2: SGHNT, YYREEE (reference sequence). The CDR3 spans 15 residues. The V and J ends lost 3 bases and 8 bases, in that order; junction bases with no gene match: 8. The CDR3 nucleotides are TGTGCCAGCAGCTATGGACAGGGGTCGGTGGAAAAACTGTTTTTT. Protein sequence: CASSYGQGSVEKLFF.

The CDR3 loop reads CASSFTGYLQPQHF. CDR3 sequence (DNA): TGTGCCAGCAGTTTCACAGGGTACCTTCAGCCCCAGCATTTT. The genes are TRBV6-5 and TRBJ1-5; possible D gene TRBD1, 6 bases. CDR3 length: 14 amino acids. Germline CDR1 is MNHEY and CDR2 is SVGAGI. Trimming removed 4 bases from V and 6 bases from J, with 13 bases in between.

The rearrangement uses TRBV6-1 and TRBJ2-3; TRBD2 is a possible D gene (5 bases). Looked up from germline, CDR1 is MNHNS and CDR2 is SASEGT. The CDR3 sequence is 16 residues long. The V end was cut by 3 bases, the J end by 1 base, with 14 bases between. For the CDR3, the DNA is TGTGCCAGCAGTGACCTCCTAGCATTCGGCACAGATACGCAGTATTTT. Translation: CASSDLLAFGTDTQYF.

V and J are TRBV7-9 and TRBJ1-2; TRBD1 aligns across 10 bases. This CDR3 region has 15 residues. The trim removed 0 bases at V and 5 bases at J, leaving 3 bases unmatched. The V gene's germline CDR1 is SEHNR and CDR2 FQNEAQ (reference sequence). The CDR3 coding sequence is TGTGCCAGCAGCTTAGCGGGGGGACAGGGGTATGGCTACACCTTC. Amino acids: CASSLAGGQGYGYTF.

The chain recombines TRBV7-9 with TRBJ1-5; TRBD1 is a possible D gene (5 bases). This CDR3 contains 15 residues. Trimming took off 2 bases at V and 4 bases at J, with 12 bases between the two ends. The germline V gene encodes CDR1 SEHNR and CDR2 FQNEAQ (reference sequence). The CDR3 DNA sequence: TGTGCCAGCAGCTTAAGCGCAGGGCCAAATCAGCCCCAGCATTTT. Encoded protein: CASSLSAGPNQPQHF.

This chain uses TRBV4-1 with TRBJ2-1, with TRBD2 identical over 10 bases. Trimming at V came to 2 bases and at J to 3 bases, leaving 10 bases not matched to a gene. This CDR3 has 18 amino acids. CDR1 and CDR2 (germline): MGHRA, YSYEKL. CDR3 sequence: CASSQSGLAGAVYNEQFF. The CDR3 nucleotides are TGCGCCAGCAGCCAATCTGGGCTAGCGGGGGCGGTCTACAATGAGCAGTTCTTC.

The chain carries TRBV19 and TRBJ2-2; D possibly corresponds to TRBD1 (6 bases). The germline CDR1 and CDR2 sequences are LNHDA and SQIVND (reference sequence). The CDR3 spans 16 residues. Trimming removed 8 bases from V and 6 bases from J, with 22 bases in between. CDR3 region: CASYPLGGTDAGELFF. The CDR3 DNA reads TGTGCCAGTTATCCATTAGGGGGTACGGACGCCGGGGAGCTGTTTTTT.

CDR3 in amino acids: CSVEGGQAYEQYF. For the CDR3, the DNA is TGCAGCGTTGAAGGGGGACAGGCCTACGAGCAGTACTTC. The chain links TRBV29-1 to TRBJ2-7; 8 bases line up with TRBD1. In germline, CDR1 is SQVTM, CDR2 ANQGSEA. The CDR3 runs to 13 residues. Losses at the gene ends were 1 base for V and 2 bases for J; bases not matched to a gene: 1.

This chain connects TRBV4-3 to TRBJ2-7; 7 bases are shared with TRBD2. This CDR3 region has 16 residues. Trimming at V came to 1 base and at J to 5 bases, leaving 11 bases not matched to a gene. From germline, CDR1 is LGHNA and CDR2 YSLEER. CDR3 region: CASSQGTLGEGHEQYF. The CDR3, as DNA: TGCGCCAGCAGCCAAGGGACCCTGGGGGAGGGGCACGAGCAGTACTTC.

The chain has TRBV5-4 and TRBJ2-7; 13 nucleotides line up with TRBD2. The germline CDR1 and CDR2 sequences are SGHNT and YYREEE (reference sequence). The CDR3 has 15 residues. J gave up 6 bases and V 6 bases, and 9 bases lay outside the gene matches. The CDR3 is CASTDGLAGASEQYF. The CDR3, as DNA: TGTGCCAGCACTGACGGACTAGCGGGAGCGAGCGAGCAGTACTTC.

The J gene is TRBJ2-5, the V gene TRBV10-3, with 9 bases that match TRBD1. CDR3 length: 13 amino acids. Germline V gene data show CDR1 as ENHRY and CDR2 as SYGVKD. The trim removed 6 bases at V and 1 base at J, leaving 0 bases unmatched. The CDR3 bases are TGTGCCATCAGGACAGGGGGCCAAGAGACCCAGTACTTC. Amino acids: CAIRTGGQETQYF.

The rearrangement links TRBV7-2 to TRBJ2-7; D uncertain. CDR1 and CDR2 (germline): SGHTA, FQGNSA. There are 13 residues in the CDR3. The ends were cut back, 7 bases at V and 6 bases at J, with 16 bases in the middle. CDR3 in amino acids: CASTFGLSGEQYF. The DNA of the CDR3 is TGTGCCAGCACCTTTGGCCTGTCGGGCGAGCAGTACTTC.

J is TRBJ2-7 and V is TRBV28; D call uncertain. Germline lookup yields CDR1 MDHEN and CDR2 SYDVKM. Trimming cost V 5 bases and J 3 bases, with 8 bases left between them. This CDR3 has 12 residues. DNA of the CDR3: TGTGCCAGCAGTATACGGTACTACGAGCAGTACTTC. Protein sequence: CASSIRYYEQYF.

The chain recombines TRBV4-1 with TRBJ2-1, with TRBD1 identical over 9 bases. CDR1 MGHRA and CDR2 YSYEKL come from the germline V gene. The V segment lost 3 bases and the J segment 9 bases; nucleotides outside the gene matches: 9. The CDR3 is 15 amino acids. The CDR3 reads CASSQIGTGRSEQFF. The CDR3 coding sequence is TGCGCCAGCAGCCAGATAGGGACAGGGCGGAGTGAGCAGTTCTTC.

The V and J genes are TRBV18 and TRBJ1-1; maybe TRBD1 (5 bases). Trimming cost V 6 bases and J 6 bases, with 14 bases left between them. The CDR3 consists of 13 residues. Germline V gene lookup returns CDR1 KGHSH and CDR2 LQKENI. Here the CDR3 DNA reads TGTGCCAGCTCTCGGGGGGATTACCCTGAAGCTTTCTTT. Amino acids: CASSRGDYPEAFF. Supplemented by reference TRBV18 and TRBJ1-1, the full variable domain reads NAGVMQNPRHLVRRRGQEARLRCSPMKGHSHVYWYRQLPEEGLKFMVYLQKENIIDESGMPKERFSAEFPKEGPSILRIQQVVRGDSAAYFCASSRGDYPEAFFGQGTRLTVV.

This clone was picked up a small number of times. The CDR3 region has the DNA TGTGCCAGCAGGACTAGCGGGAGAAATGAGCAGTTCTTC. As protein: CASRTSGRNEQFF. The V call is TRBV6-5, the J call TRBJ2-1, with 12 bases aligning to TRBD2. The germline V gene has CDR1 MNHEY and CDR2 SVGAGI. The V segment lost 6 bases and the J segment 7 bases; nucleotides outside the gene matches: 1. There are 13 residues in the CDR3.

This chain uses TRBV10-1 with TRBJ2-1; the D is unclear. Germline V gene sequence: CDR1 WNHNN, CDR2 SYGVQD (reference sequence). V was trimmed by 2 bases and J by 3 bases, leaving 5 bases between them. This CDR3 has 13 residues. This CDR3 reads CASSEDFYNEQFF. The CDR3 DNA follows: TGCGCCAGCAGTGAGGACTTCTACAATGAGCAGTTCTTC.

This clone was observed once. V usage is TRBV7-2 and J usage is TRBJ2-3, with TRBD2 as a possible D gene (6 bases). CDR1 and CDR2 from the germline V gene are SGHTA and FQGNSA. The V and J ends lost 2 bases and 0 bases respectively, with 9 bases between them. The CDR3 contains 15 residues. This chain's CDR3 is CASSLISGSTDTQYF. The DNA of the CDR3 is TGTGCCAGCAGCTTAATTAGCGGTAGCACAGATACGCAGTATTTT.

The chain couples TRBV29-1 to TRBJ1-2, with TRBD1 identical over 7 bases. This CDR3 is 15 amino acids long. Trimming removed 4 bases from V and 4 bases from J; junction bases left unmatched: 12. Germline CDR1 reads SQVTM; CDR2 reads ANQGSEA. CDR3 protein: CSVVSRDRKAYGYTF. The CDR3 bases are TGCAGCGTTGTATCCCGGGACAGAAAAGCCTATGGCTACACCTTC.

This chain links TRBV6-5 with TRBJ2-3; the D gene is possibly TRBD2 (5 bases). CDR1 and CDR2 (germline): MNHEY, SVGAGI. V was clipped by 7 bases and J by 0 bases, with 11 bases between them. The CDR3 is made up of 14 amino acids. The CDR3 DNA sequence: TGTGCCAGCAAGCGGACGACTAGCACAGATACGCAGTATTTT. Translation: CASKRTTSTDTQYF.

The chain couples TRBV10-3 to TRBJ2-3; D call uncertain. Trimming cost V 5 bases and J 1 base, with 10 bases left between them. The CDR3 has 14 amino acids. Per the germline V gene, CDR1 is ENHRY and CDR2 is SYGVKD. The CDR3 here is CAISISSGTDTQYF. Here the CDR3 DNA reads TGTGCCATCAGTATAAGCTCGGGCACAGATACGCAGTATTTT.

The rearrangement links TRBV7-2 to TRBJ2-3; no clear D gene. CDR1 is SGHTA and CDR2 is FQGNSA in the germline V gene. V lost 4 bases and J 2 bases, leaving 4 bases between the germline ends. The length of the CDR3 is 12 residues. The CDR3 is CASSYFTDTQYF. The CDR3 DNA reads as TGTGCCAGCAGCTACTTCACAGATACGCAGTATTTT.